The 3 T cell receptor beta chains given below trace back to one sample, sequenced in a study of somatic mutations in cytotoxic T cells in rheumatoid arthritis. Profiling relied on immunoSEQ multiplex PCR, and the TCRdb table lists in-frame clones only, not all of them. The table has 9,500 to 15,000 clones, around 83% seen once. The sequencing input was CD8+ T cells sorted from blood. These receptors all come from a woman between 55 and 75 years old in good health.

The chain couples TRBV10-3 to TRBJ2-7; 8 nucleotides match TRBD2. The CDR3 runs to 13 residues. The trim removed 4 bases at V and 4 bases at J, leaving 3 bases unmatched. CDR1 ENHRY and CDR2 SYGVKD come from the germline V gene. The CDR3 is CAISVGLEYEQYV. The DNA of the CDR3 is TGTGCCATCAGTGTGGGACTAGAGTACGAGCAGTACGTC.

The chain employs TRBV10-2 and TRBJ2-1, with 10 bases that match TRBD2. The CDR3 contains 17 residues. Germline V CDR1 and CDR2: WSHSY, SAAADI. V was pared by 3 bases and J by 3 bases, with 8 bases of the junction left unmatched. Written as DNA, the CDR3 is TGCGCCAGCAGTGATGATAGCGGGGGGACGTACTACAATGAGCAGTTCTTC. Translating gives CASSDDSGGTYYNEQFF.

The genes are TRBV6-1 and TRBJ1-2; no definite D call. The CDR3 totals 12 residues. Germline V gives CDR1 MNHNS, CDR2 SASEGT. Deletions cut 6 bases from V and 2 bases from J, with 7 bases between. Here the CDR3 DNA reads TGTGCCAGCAGCGCTGAGAACTATGGCTACACCTTC. Protein product: CASSAENYGYTF.